The rows below give T cell receptor beta chains drawn from one sample of a study of early T cells in non-severe SARS-CoV-2 infection. MiXCR was run by TCRdb on the 5' RACE reads, yielding one entry per CDR3 protein. The sample lists fewer than 95,000 distinct CDR3 sequences; 16% were seen once. The sequences come from whole blood, collected at baseline. These TCRs come from an adult who was a healthcare worker with PCR-confirmed SARS-CoV-2 infection or an uninfected control (not recorded which). CDR3s include the opening cysteine and the closing phenylalanine or tryptophan. The D gene is left open where the match is weak. The size of a clone is reported for some rows only, either as once, few or many, or as a class for expanded clones.

V: TRBV6-6
D: TRBD1
size: -
J: TRBJ1-1
DNA: TGTGCCAGCACCCAGGGGACAGTAGTGCCCGTGGCTTTCTTT
CDR3: CASTQGTVVPVAFF

V: TRBV2
D: -
size: -
J: TRBJ2-7
DNA: TGTGCCAGCAGTGCGCAGGGATGGTCAAAGGGCGGGACCTACGAGCAGTACTTC
CDR3: CASSAQGWSKGGTYEQYF

V: TRBV28
D: -
size: few
J: TRBJ1-6
DNA: TGTGCCAGCAGCCAATCCCCGCCGGACAGACGACCCCTCCACTTT
CDR3: CASSQSPPDRRPLHF

V: TRBV4-3
D: TRBD2
size: -
J: TRBJ2-7
DNA: TGCGCCAGCAGCCCGGATCTAGCGGGAGATTCCTACGAGCAGTACTTC
CDR3: CASSPDLAGDSYEQYF

V: TRBV7-9
D: -
size: few
J: TRBJ2-5
DNA: TGTGCAAGCAGGACGGGAGCGGCGGAGACCCAGTACTTC
CDR3: CASRTGAAETQYF

V: TRBV18
D: -
size: -
J: TRBJ2-3
DNA: TGTGCCAGCTCCGTTACCGGGAGCACAGATACGCAGTATTTT
CDR3: CASSVTGSTDTQYF

V: TRBV11-2
D: TRBD1
size: -
J: TRBJ2-1
DNA: TGTGCCAGCAGCTTAGACAGGGGGGAGCAGTTCTTC
CDR3: CASSLDRGEQFF

V: TRBV7-2
D: -
size: -
J: TRBJ1-5
DNA: TGTGCCAGCAGCTTTGCGCTGAATCAGCCCCAGCATTTT
CDR3: CASSFALNQPQHF

V: TRBV6-2/TRBV6-3
D: -
size: many
J: TRBJ2-7
DNA: TGTGCCAGCTCACGCCGGGACTTCGAGCAGTACTTC
CDR3: CASSRRDFEQYF

V: TRBV6-1
D: -
size: few
J: TRBJ1-2
DNA: TGTGCCAGCACCCCGAGGGCAGTTGGCAGCTCTAACTATGGCTACACCTTC
CDR3: CASTPRAVGSSNYGYTF

V: TRBV5-1
D: -
size: few
J: TRBJ1-2
DNA: TGCGCCAGCGGGTCGACGGAGGCTCCTGGCTACACCTTC
CDR3: CASGSTEAPGYTF

V: TRBV7-2
D: TRBD1
size: few
J: TRBJ2-5
DNA: TGTGCCAGCAGCCTAGTGAAAACAGGGGGCACCCGGGGTGCGACCCAGTACTTC
CDR3: CASSLVKTGGTRGATQYF

V: TRBV15
D: -
size: -
J: TRBJ2-3
DNA: TGTGCCACCAGCAGAGAACCCCTTCTGAGAGTCCCGGATACGCAGTATTTT
CDR3: CATSREPLLRVPDTQYF

V: TRBV3-1
D: TRBD2
size: -
J: TRBJ2-1
DNA: TGTGCCAGCAGCTGGACTAGCGTCAATGAGCAGTTCTTC
CDR3: CASSWTSVNEQFF

V: TRBV9
D: TRBD1
size: few
J: TRBJ2-2
DNA: TGTGCCAGCAGTGCTCGGGACAGGGTTGTCACCGGGGAGCTGTTTTTT
CDR3: CASSARDRVVTGELFF

V: TRBV6-1
D: -
size: -
J: TRBJ1-5
DNA: TGTGCCAGCAGTGTTCGGGGGTCCTACCCCGATCAGCCCCAGCATTTT
CDR3: CASSVRGSYPDQPQHF

V: TRBV20-1
D: -
size: -
J: TRBJ2-7
DNA: TGCAGTGCCGGCCCCAGCGGGCCCTACGAGCAGTACTTC
CDR3: CSAGPSGPYEQYF

V: TRBV6-1
D: -
size: few
J: TRBJ1-5
DNA: TGTGTTACGGGGACCGGGGGGAGAGCCCAGCATTTT
CDR3: CVTGTGGRAQHF

V: TRBV18
D: TRBD2
size: -
J: TRBJ2-3
DNA: TGTGCCAGCTCACCACCGGGACTAGCGGGAGATACGCAGTATTTT
CDR3: CASSPPGLAGDTQYF

V: TRBV4-3
D: TRBD2
size: many
J: TRBJ2-1
DNA: TGCGCCAGCAGAGCCGTAGCGGGAGAGAGCAATGAGCAGTTCTTC
CDR3: CASRAVAGESNEQFF

V: TRBV20-1
D: -
size: -
J: TRBJ2-7
DNA: TGCAGTGCTACCCGGGACATCTCCTACGAGCAGTACTTC
CDR3: CSATRDISYEQYF

V: TRBV28
D: -
size: few
J: TRBJ2-7
DNA: TGTGCCAGCAGTTTACGAGCGGGACACTTCTACGAGCAGTACTTC
CDR3: CASSLRAGHFYEQYF

V: TRBV28
D: -
size: -
J: TRBJ2-4
DNA: TGTGCCAGCAGCCCAAGACAGGTTCGGAACATTCAGTACTTC
CDR3: CASSPRQVRNIQYF

V: TRBV20-1
D: TRBD2
size: -
J: TRBJ2-7
DNA: TGCAGTGCTAGTACCTTAGCGGGAGGGTCCTACGAGCAGTACTTC
CDR3: CSASTLAGGSYEQYF

V: TRBV5-6
D: TRBD1
size: -
J: TRBJ2-2
DNA: TGTGCCAGCAGCCCCCCGACAGGGCCCGACACCGGGGAGCTGTTTTTT
CDR3: CASSPPTGPDTGELFF

V: TRBV4-3
D: TRBD1
size: -
J: TRBJ1-3
DNA: TGCGCCAGCAGCCAAGAACGAACAGGGGGCATTTCTGGAAACACCATATATTTT
CDR3: CASSQERTGGISGNTIYF

V: TRBV5-1
D: -
size: few
J: TRBJ2-2
DNA: TGCGCCAGCACTTCAGGGAACACCGGGGAGCTGTTTTTT
CDR3: CASTSGNTGELFF

V: TRBV6-6
D: -
size: -
J: TRBJ1-1
DNA: TGTGCCAGCAGTTACGGGCGCCCCGGTTCAGAGACTGAAGCTTTCTTT
CDR3: CASSYGRPGSETEAFF

V: TRBV3-1
D: -
size: few
J: TRBJ1-5
DNA: TGTGCCAGCAGCACCGTCGGTAGTCAGCCCCAGCATTTT
CDR3: CASSTVGSQPQHF

V: TRBV28
D: -
size: few
J: TRBJ2-1
DNA: TGTGCCAGCAGTTTGGGGCGGTTGAATGAGCAGTTCTTC
CDR3: CASSLGRLNEQFF

V: TRBV29-1
D: -
size: few
J: TRBJ2-1
DNA: TGCAGCGTTGAAGGCAAGGACATACCTTACAATGAGCAGTTCTTC
CDR3: CSVEGKDIPYNEQFF

V: TRBV2
D: TRBD1
size: few
J: TRBJ1-5
DNA: TGTGCCAGCAGTGGGGAGACAGGGGCCCCCGACCCCAATCAGCCCCAGCATTTT
CDR3: CASSGETGAPDPNQPQHF

V: TRBV9
D: -
size: -
J: TRBJ2-1
DNA: TGTGCCAGCAGCCCCAAAACGATCTATGAGCAGTTCTTC
CDR3: CASSPKTIYEQFF

V: TRBV5-4
D: -
size: -
J: TRBJ2-2
DNA: TGTGCCAGCAGCCACCTAGCTGGGGACGCCGGGGAGCTGTTTTTT
CDR3: CASSHLAGDAGELFF

V: TRBV6-4
D: -
size: -
J: TRBJ2-2
DNA: TGTGCCAGCAGTGAAGGGTCGACCGGGGAGCTGTTTTTT
CDR3: CASSEGSTGELFF

V: TRBV20-1
D: -
size: -
J: TRBJ1-2
DNA: TGCAGTGCTAGTCAGTACCCCAGGGCCTATGGCTACACCTTC
CDR3: CSASQYPRAYGYTF

V: TRBV19
D: -
size: few
J: TRBJ1-3
DNA: TGTGCCAGTAGGGCTGACTTCACTGGAAACACCATATATTTT
CDR3: CASRADFTGNTIYF

V: TRBV6-1
D: -
size: -
J: TRBJ2-7
DNA: TGTGCCTGTGGACAGTTGCCCGGGTACGAGCAGTACTTC
CDR3: CACGQLPGYEQYF

V: TRBV7-9
D: -
size: -
J: TRBJ1-1
DNA: TGTGCCAGCAGCCCAACCCCTCCATTGGGCACTGAAGCTTTCTTT
CDR3: CASSPTPPLGTEAFF

V: TRBV20-1
D: -
size: many
J: TRBJ2-7
DNA: TGCAGTGCTAGAGATATTGGGACTGCTACCTACGAGCAGTACTTC
CDR3: CSARDIGTATYEQYF

V: TRBV18
D: TRBD2
size: few
J: TRBJ2-3
DNA: TGTGCCAGCTCACAATCGGCGGGAGCTACAGATACGCAGTATTTT
CDR3: CASSQSAGATDTQYF

V: TRBV7-2
D: TRBD2
size: many
J: TRBJ2-7
DNA: TGTGCCAGCAGCAGGACTAGTTTCCGCGAGCAGTACTTC
CDR3: CASSRTSFREQYF

V: TRBV4-3
D: TRBD2
size: few
J: TRBJ2-3
DNA: TGCGCCAGCAGCCAAGGTCTAGCGGGGGGTTGGAACACAGATACGCAGTATTTT
CDR3: CASSQGLAGGWNTDTQYF

V: TRBV29-1
D: -
size: few
J: TRBJ1-2
DNA: TGCAGCGTTGAAAGTCAGGGTTCATCTGGCTACACCTTC
CDR3: CSVESQGSSGYTF

V: TRBV21-1
D: -
size: few
J: TRBJ1-5
DNA: TGTGCCAGCGTTTCGGGTCAGCCCCAGCATTTT
CDR3: CASVSGQPQHF

V: TRBV5-1
D: -
size: many
J: TRBJ2-5
DNA: TGCGCCAGCAGTCGAGGCGGGGGACAGGAGACCCAGTACTTC
CDR3: CASSRGGGQETQYF

V: TRBV28
D: -
size: -
J: TRBJ2-1
DNA: TGTGCCAGCAAGGGCCTGACTAGTCCCTACAATGAGCAGTTCTTC
CDR3: CASKGLTSPYNEQFF

V: TRBV4-2
D: TRBD2
size: few
J: TRBJ2-7
DNA: TGTGCCAGCAGCCAAGACGGGGCGGGAGCGGCCGGCGAGCAGTACTTC
CDR3: CASSQDGAGAAGEQYF

V: TRBV9
D: -
size: many
J: TRBJ2-2
DNA: TGTGCCAGCAGCGTAGGAGGTGGGACCGGGGAGCTGTTTTTT
CDR3: CASSVGGGTGELFF

V: TRBV7-9
D: -
size: many
J: TRBJ1-3
DNA: TGTGCCAGCAGCGGGGGTTTGTGGAGGCTTCAGGGAAACACCATATATTTT
CDR3: CASSGGLWRLQGNTIYF

V: TRBV7-6
D: -
size: -
J: TRBJ2-5
DNA: TGTGCCAGCAGCTTAGACGCTAGGGCCAAGTGGGTGGAGACCCAGTACTTC
CDR3: CASSLDARAKWVETQYF